This is a list of T cell receptor beta chains from one sample in a study of blood T cell repertoires in COVID-19. Measured with immunoSEQ multiplex PCR; TCRdb has only the in-frame clones, and not every one. Found here are 250,000 or so clones, 88% of them singletons; the top ten hold 0.95% to 1%. The material sequenced was peripheral blood. The receptor source for this set is a woman aged 40 to 50 who had recovered from COVID-19. Both conserved end residues are part of each CDR3. D genes are given only for firm matches.

TRBD1 TRBV6-5 CASGFTGGNEQYF
TRBD2 TRBV19 CASSIASGIGNEQFF
NA TRBV3-1/TRBV3-2 CASSRAGEGSRLPYGYTF
NA TRBV27 CASSQAGAYNSPLHF
TRBD1 TRBV19 CASSIEGQGGGYTF
TRBD2 TRBV3-1/TRBV3-2 CASSQVLAGDTQYF
TRBD2 TRBV7-9 CASSKTHPAGGDTGELFF
NA TRBV7-9 CASSQSGGNQPQHF
TRBD2 TRBV6-6 CASSRGQRDSYNEQFF
NA TRBV9 CASGGGPAYNEQFF
TRBD1 TRBV25-1 CASSEARGIQETQYF
TRBD2 TRBV7-3 CASSPRRSGSSYEQYF
TRBD2 TRBV19 CASSIRGTSGSLSEQFF
NA TRBV7-3 CASSLGPGNYGYTF
TRBD1 TRBV5-1 CASSARDRETQYF
TRBD1 TRBV27 CASRAPTGEYF
TRBD1 TRBV11-2 CASRATGSTEAFF
NA TRBV25-1 CASSWGDEQFF
NA TRBV27 CASSAGAYSNQPQHF
NA TRBV9 CASSPREGVLNTEAFF
NA TRBV7-2 CASSAGEGDEQFF
NA TRBV18 CASSPDSMNTEAFF
NA TRBV5-4 CASTAGTVNYGYTF
TRBD2 TRBV19 CASSRASGGYEQYF
NA TRBV18 CASSPPVYPYEQYF
TRBD1 TRBV19 CASSIPTRQGGTMNTEAFF
NA TRBV12-5 CASGLGSANEKLFF
TRBD1 TRBV11-3 CASGVGQGLGASPLHF
TRBD2 TRBV10-2 CASSRLAPNTGELFF
TRBD2 TRBV19 CASISGSLDEQFF
TRBD1 TRBV18 CASSPPDRPYNEQFF
NA TRBV18 CASSPGRERDYGYTF
TRBD2 TRBV24-1 CATSERTSRADTQYF
NA TRBV19 CASSIGAGDYGYTF
NA TRBV7-2 CASSPPGGRDQPQHF
NA TRBV5-1 CASSPRTVATSYGYTF
TRBD2 TRBV27 CASQTVAGGVDTQYF
TRBD1 TRBV27 CASSPGQGPYEQYF
TRBD2 TRBV5-1 CASTLGSGRAFEQFF
NA TRBV19 CASSIDLHGLHTEAFF
NA TRBV4-3 CASSQVRSQNTEAFF
TRBD1 TRBV7-2 CASSLRDRVRDNEQFF
TRBD2 TRBV3-1/TRBV3-2 CASSLGTSGRSTDTQYF
TRBD2 TRBV6-2/TRBV6-3 CASSYPGTSGRTKNIQYF